A single T cell receptor (beta chain) is shown here with its context. What it binds is unknown. The sample originates from a study of blood T cells in healthy people across ages. Study-wide points: Donor CMV status was unknown, possibly confounding expanded clonotype changes. Diversity figures based on one million T cells were deemed too low. Getting older went along with TCR beta diversity per million T cells dropping roughly linearly.

There are 15 residues in the CDR3. Next came a second PCR, run for about 6 to 12 cycles, which used a sample-barcoded 5' primer along with a J-beta primer mix. Every cDNA molecule carried a tag from a template-switch adaptor bearing 12 random nucleotides. TCRdb analysed the 5' RACE reads with MiXCR anew, one entry per CDR3 protein. The table lists 600,000 or so distinct CDR3 sequences, roughly 43% of them singletons. The sample consisted of blood. The clonotype originates from an elderly man in good health. This chain uses TRBV21-1 with TRBJ2-1; TRBD2, the table's D call, was not compared with the DNA. TRBV21-1 is listed as a pseudogene. This CDR3 reads CASSPTSGRFNEQFF. DNA for the CDR3: TGTGCCAGCAGCCCGACTAGCGGGAGGTTCAATGAGCAGTTCTTC.